This T cell receptor beta chain was captured in a study of early T cells in non-severe SARS-CoV-2 infection. V shed 6 bases and J shed 0 bases, with 16 bases lying between them. The CDR3 contains 15 residues. The germline CDR1 and CDR2 sequences are DFQATT and SNEGSKA (reference sequence). This clonotype came up a few times. MiXCR, applied by TCRdb to the 5' RACE reads, yields one record per CDR3 protein. The sample lists under 85,000 distinct CDR3 sequences; roughly 12% were seen once. The clonotype originates from an adult who was a healthcare worker with PCR-confirmed SARS-CoV-2 infection or an uninfected control (not recorded which). The genes are TRBV20-1 and TRBJ2-3; tentative D call: TRBD2 (5 bases). Sequencing input: whole blood. CDR3 in amino acids: CSARSSGSSTDTQYF. Here the CDR3 DNA reads TGCAGTGCCCGTTCCTCGGGAAGTAGCACAGATACGCAGTATTTT.